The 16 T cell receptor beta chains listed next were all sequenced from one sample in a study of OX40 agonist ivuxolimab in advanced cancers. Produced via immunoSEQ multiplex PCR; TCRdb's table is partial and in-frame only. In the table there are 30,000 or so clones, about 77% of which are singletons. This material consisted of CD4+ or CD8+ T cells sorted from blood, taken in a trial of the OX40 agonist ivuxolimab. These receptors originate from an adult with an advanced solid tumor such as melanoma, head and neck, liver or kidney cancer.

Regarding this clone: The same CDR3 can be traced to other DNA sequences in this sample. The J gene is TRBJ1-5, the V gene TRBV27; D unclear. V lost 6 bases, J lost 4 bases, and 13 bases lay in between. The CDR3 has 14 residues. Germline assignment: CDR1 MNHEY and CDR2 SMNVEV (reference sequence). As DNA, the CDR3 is TGTGCCAGCAGCTCTTCGGTACGGAATCAGCCCCAGCATTTT. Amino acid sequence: CASSSSVRNQPQHF.

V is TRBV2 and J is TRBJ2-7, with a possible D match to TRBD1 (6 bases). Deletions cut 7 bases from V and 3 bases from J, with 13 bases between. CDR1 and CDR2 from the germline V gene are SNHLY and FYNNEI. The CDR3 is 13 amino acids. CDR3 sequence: CASNEGVYYEQYF. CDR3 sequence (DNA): TGTGCCAGCAACGAGGGGGTCTACTACGAGCAGTACTTC.

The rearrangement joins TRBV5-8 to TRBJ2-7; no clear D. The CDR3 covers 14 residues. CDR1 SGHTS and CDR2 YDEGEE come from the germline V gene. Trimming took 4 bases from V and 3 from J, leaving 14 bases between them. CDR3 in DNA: TGTGCCAGCAGCCAAAGGTGGACCGACTACGAGCAGTACTTC. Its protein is CASSQRWTDYEQYF.

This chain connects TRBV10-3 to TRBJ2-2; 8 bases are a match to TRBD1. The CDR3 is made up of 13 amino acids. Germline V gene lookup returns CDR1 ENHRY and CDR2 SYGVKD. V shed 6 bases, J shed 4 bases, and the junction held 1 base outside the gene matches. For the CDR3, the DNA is TGTGCCATCAGCGACAGGGGCACCGGGGAGCTGTTTTTT. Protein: CAISDRGTGELFF.

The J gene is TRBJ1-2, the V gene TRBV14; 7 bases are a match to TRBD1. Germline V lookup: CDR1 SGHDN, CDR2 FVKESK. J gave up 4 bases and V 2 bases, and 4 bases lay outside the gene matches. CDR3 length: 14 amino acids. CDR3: CASSQNQGGYGYTF. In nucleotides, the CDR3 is TGTGCCAGCAGCCAAAATCAGGGGGGCTATGGCTACACCTTC.

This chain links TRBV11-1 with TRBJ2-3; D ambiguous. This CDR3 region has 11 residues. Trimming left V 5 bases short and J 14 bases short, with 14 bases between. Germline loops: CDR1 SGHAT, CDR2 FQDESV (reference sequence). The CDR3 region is CASSHQDPGYF. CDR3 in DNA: TGTGCCAGCAGCCACCAGGACCCGGGGTATTTT.

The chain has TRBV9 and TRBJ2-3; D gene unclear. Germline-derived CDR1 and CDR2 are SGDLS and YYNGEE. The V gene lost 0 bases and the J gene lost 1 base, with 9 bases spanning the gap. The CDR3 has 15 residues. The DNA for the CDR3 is TGTGCCAGCAGCGTAGTTTTAGCAGGCACAGATACGCAGTATTTT. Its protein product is CASSVVLAGTDTQYF.

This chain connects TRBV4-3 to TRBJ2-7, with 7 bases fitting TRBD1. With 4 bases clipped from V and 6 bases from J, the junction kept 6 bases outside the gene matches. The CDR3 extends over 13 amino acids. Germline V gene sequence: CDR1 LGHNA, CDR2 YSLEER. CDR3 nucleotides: TGCGCCAGCAGCCTAGGACAGGCGGCCGAGCAGTACTTC. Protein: CASSLGQAAEQYF.

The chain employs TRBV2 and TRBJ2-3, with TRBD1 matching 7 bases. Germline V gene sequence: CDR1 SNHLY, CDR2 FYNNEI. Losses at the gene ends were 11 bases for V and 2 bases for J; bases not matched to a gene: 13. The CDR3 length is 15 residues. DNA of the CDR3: TGTGCCTTCACCCCGACAGGGAGACCCACAGATACGCAGTATTTT. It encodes CAFTPTGRPTDTQYF.

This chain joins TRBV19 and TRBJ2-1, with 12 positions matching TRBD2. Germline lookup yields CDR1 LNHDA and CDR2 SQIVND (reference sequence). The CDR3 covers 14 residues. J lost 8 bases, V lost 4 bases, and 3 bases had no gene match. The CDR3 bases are TGTGCCAGTAGTACTAGCGGGGGGGCCTATGAGCAGTTCTTC. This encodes CASSTSGGAYEQFF.

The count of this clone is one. The CDR3 DNA follows: TGCGCCAGCAGCCAGACCCGGGACCCCCCTGGCTCCCCGTACCAAGAGACCCAGTACTTC. It is translated as CASSQTRDPPGSPYQETQYF. This chain uses TRBV4-3 with TRBJ2-5; D is possibly TRBD1 or TRBD2 (5 bases each). The length of the CDR3 is 20 residues. The germline CDR1 and CDR2 sequences are LGHNA and YSLEER. Trimming removed 3 bases at V and 0 bases at J, with 26 bases between.

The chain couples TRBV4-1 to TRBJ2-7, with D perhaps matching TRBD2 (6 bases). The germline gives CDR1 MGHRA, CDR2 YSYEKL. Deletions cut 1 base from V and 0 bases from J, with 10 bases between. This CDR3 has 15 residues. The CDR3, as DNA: TGCGCCAGCAGCCAAGTTTGGCGGGACTCCTACGAGCAGTACTTC. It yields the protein CASSQVWRDSYEQYF.

The CDR3 is CASSFSGGDGYTF. CDR3 in DNA: TGTGCCAGCAGCTTTTCGGGGGGCGATGGCTACACCTTC. The V and J genes are TRBV11-3 and TRBJ1-2; tentative D call: TRBD1 (6 bases). Germline-derived CDR1 and CDR2 are SGHNT and YENEEA. The CDR3 totals 13 residues. Deletions cut 3 bases from V and 6 bases from J, with 11 bases between.

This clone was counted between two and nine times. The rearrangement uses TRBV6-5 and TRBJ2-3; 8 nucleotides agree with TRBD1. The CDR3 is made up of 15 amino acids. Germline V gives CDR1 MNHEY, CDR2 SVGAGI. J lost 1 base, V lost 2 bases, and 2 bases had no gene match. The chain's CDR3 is CASSYPGQGTDTQYF. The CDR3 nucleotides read TGTGCCAGCAGTTACCCGGGACAGGGCACAGATACGCAGTATTTT.

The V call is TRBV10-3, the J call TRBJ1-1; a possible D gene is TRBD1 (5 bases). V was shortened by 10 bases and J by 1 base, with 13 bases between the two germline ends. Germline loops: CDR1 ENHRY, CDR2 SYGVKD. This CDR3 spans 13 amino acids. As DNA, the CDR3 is TGTGCCACCCGAGGGGTTCCGAACACTGAAGCTTTCTTT. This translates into CATRGVPNTEAFF.

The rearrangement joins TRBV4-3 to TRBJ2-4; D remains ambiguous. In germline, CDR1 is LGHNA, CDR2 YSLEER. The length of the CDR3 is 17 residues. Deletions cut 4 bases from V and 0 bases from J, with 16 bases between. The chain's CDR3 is CASSLNFGVGAKNIQYF. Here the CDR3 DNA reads TGCGCCAGCAGCCTCAACTTTGGGGTAGGAGCCAAAAACATTCAGTACTTC.